This TCR beta chain was recovered during a study of T cells in Graves' hyperthyroidism and ophthalmopathy. Template material for amplifying TCR beta CDR3 regions consisted of RNA transcripts. The HTBI primer set served for first-round RT-PCR of the TCR CDR3. TCRdb re-derived calls from the multiplex PCR reads in MiXCR, one entry per CDR3 protein. This sample has about 420,000 distinct CDR3 sequences, with more than 15% found just once. Stable Graves' hyperthyroidism denoted no ophthalmopathy progression over 18 months. Fresh 10 ml peripheral blood yielded PBMCs. This clonotype has at least ten counts. Germline V gives CDR1 SGHVS, CDR2 FQNEAQ. The CDR3 has 16 amino acids. Unmatched junction bases numbered 15, after V lost 7 bases and J lost 5 bases.

The sequenced material came from blood. The sequence derives from a woman between 18 and 29 years old with Graves' hyperthyroidism. The chain carries TRBV7-8 and TRBJ2-5; 8 bases match TRBD2. The CDR3, as DNA: TGTGCCAGCATTCCGGGGGGCAGCGGGGGCGGTGAGACCCAGTACTTC. Its protein is CASIPGGSGGGETQYF.